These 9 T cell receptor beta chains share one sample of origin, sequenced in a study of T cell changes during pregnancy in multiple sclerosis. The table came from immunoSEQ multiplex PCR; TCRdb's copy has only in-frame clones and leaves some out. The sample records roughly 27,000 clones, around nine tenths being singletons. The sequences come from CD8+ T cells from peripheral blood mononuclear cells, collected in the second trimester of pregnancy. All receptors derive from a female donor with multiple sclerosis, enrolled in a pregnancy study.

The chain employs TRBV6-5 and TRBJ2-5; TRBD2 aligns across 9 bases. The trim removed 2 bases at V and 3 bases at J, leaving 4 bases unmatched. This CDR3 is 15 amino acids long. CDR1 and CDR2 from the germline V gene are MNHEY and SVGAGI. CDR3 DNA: TGTGCCAGCAGTTACATGCGGGGGGGAGAAGAGACCCAGTACTTC. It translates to CASSYMRGGEETQYF.

CDR3 DNA sequence: TGTGCCAGCAGCTTACCGTGGCCAGATACGCAGTATTTT. It encodes CASSLPWPDTQYF. This rearrangement joins TRBV7-9 to TRBJ2-3; D is undetermined. CDR1 SEHNR and CDR2 FQNEAQ come from the germline V gene (reference sequence). The CDR3 covers 13 residues. V was cut by 2 bases and J by 4 bases, with 7 bases left in between.

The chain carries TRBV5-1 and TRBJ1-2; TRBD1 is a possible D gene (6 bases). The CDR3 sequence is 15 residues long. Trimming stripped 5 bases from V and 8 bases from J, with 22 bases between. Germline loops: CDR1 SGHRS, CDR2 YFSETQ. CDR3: CASSVRDNPSVGYTF. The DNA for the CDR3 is TGCGCCAGCAGTGTCCGGGACAACCCCTCAGTAGGCTACACCTTC.

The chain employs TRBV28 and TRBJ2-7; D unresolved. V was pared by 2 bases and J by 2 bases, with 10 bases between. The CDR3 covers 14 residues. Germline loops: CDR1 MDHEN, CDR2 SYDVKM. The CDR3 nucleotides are TGTGCCAGCAGTTTAAGTACCAGGACCTACGAGCAGTACTTC. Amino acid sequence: CASSLSTRTYEQYF. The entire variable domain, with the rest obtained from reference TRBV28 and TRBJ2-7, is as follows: DVKVTQSSRYLVKRTGEKVFLECVQDMDHENMFWYRQDPGLGLRLIYFSYDVKMKEKGDIPEGYSVSREKKERFSLILESASTNQTSMYLCASSLSTRTYEQYFGPGTRLTVT.

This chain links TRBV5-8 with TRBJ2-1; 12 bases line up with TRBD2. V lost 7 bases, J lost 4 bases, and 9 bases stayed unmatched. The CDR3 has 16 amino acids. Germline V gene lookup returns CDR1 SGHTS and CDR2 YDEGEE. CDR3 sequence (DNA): TGTGCCAGCCTCGTCATCCTAGCGGGGGGGTACAATGAGCAGTTCTTC. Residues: CASLVILAGGYNEQFF.

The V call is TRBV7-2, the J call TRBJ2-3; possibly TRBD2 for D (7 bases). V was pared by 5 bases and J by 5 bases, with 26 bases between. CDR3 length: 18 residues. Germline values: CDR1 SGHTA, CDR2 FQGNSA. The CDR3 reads CASSRGLADPSIRDTQYF. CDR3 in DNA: TGTGCCAGCAGCCGGGGGCTAGCGGATCCTTCTATCCGAGATACGCAGTATTTT. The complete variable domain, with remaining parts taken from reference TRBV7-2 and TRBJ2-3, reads GAGVSQSPSNKVTEKGKDVELRCDPISGHTALYWYRQSLGQGLEFLIYFQGNSAPDKSGLPSDRFSAERTGGSVSTLTIQRTQQEDSAVYLCASSRGLADPSIRDTQYFGPGTRLTVL.

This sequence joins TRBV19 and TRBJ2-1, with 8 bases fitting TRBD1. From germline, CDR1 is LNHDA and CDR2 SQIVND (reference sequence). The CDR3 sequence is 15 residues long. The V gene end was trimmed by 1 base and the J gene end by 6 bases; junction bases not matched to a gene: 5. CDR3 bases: TGTGCCAGTAGTATAGGGACAGGGCACTCCAATGAGCAGTTCTTC. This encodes CASSIGTGHSNEQFF.

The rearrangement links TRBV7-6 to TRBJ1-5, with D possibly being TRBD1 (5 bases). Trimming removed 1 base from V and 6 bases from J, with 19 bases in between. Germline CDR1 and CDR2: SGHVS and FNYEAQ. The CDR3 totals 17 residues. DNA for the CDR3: TGTGCCAGCAGCTTAGTAGTGGGGGGGAGGGGTGGTCAGCCCCAGCATTTT. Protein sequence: CASSLVVGGRGGQPQHF.

The CDR3 DNA reads TGTGCCAGCAGCTCAATCGACAGGGGGCTTAACTATGGCTACACCTTC. Amino acid sequence: CASSSIDRGLNYGYTF. This chain connects TRBV7-3 to TRBJ1-2; 10 bases are shared with TRBD1. The CDR3 has 16 residues. V lost 4 bases and J lost 1; bases outside the gene matches: 6. Looked up from germline, CDR1 is SGHTA and CDR2 is FQGTGA.